Shown below are 10 T cell receptor beta chains from a single sample sequenced in a study of T cell repertoires in cytomegalovirus infection. Antigen specificity for these receptors is unknown. TCRdb ran MiXCR on the reads and lists one entry per CDR3 protein. The sample holds around 99,000 distinct CDR3 sequences, around 28% seen once. This sample comprised CD8+ T cells from cultured PBMCs, obtained from culture after CMV antigen stimulation. The receptors stem from a human donor in good health (CMV status not recorded). Some clones in this sample may be carry-over from other donors' samples.

This clonotype was seen more than once but under ten times. The chain has TRBV4-1 and TRBJ2-7; possibly TRBD1 for D (5 bases). The CDR3 is 15 residues long. Trimming stripped 0 bases from V and 1 base from J, with 10 bases between. Germline assignment: CDR1 MGHRA and CDR2 YSYEKL. DNA of the CDR3: TGCGCCAGCAGCCAAGAGTCAGGGTGGTCCTACGAGCAGTACTTC. Translation gives CASSQESGWSYEQYF.

This clonotype was observed many times. The rearrangement joins TRBV7-9 to TRBJ2-7; D perhaps matches TRBD2 (5 bases). This CDR3 is 12 amino acids long. Germline loops: CDR1 SEHNR, CDR2 FQNEAQ (reference sequence). Trimming shortened V by 5 bases and J by 4 bases, and 9 bases separated the two germline ends. As DNA, the CDR3 is TGTGCCAGCAGCAATAGGGAGTACGAGCAGTACTTC. As protein: CASSNREYEQYF.

This clonotype was recorded a few times. V and J are TRBV6-2 or TRBV6-3 and TRBJ1-1; 10 bases map to TRBD1. This CDR3 region has 17 residues. Trimming at V came to 7 bases and at J to 3 bases, leaving 14 bases not matched to a gene. Germline V gives CDR1 MNHEY, CDR2 SVGEGT. Here the CDR3 reads CASILPSSDRGDTEAFF. As DNA, the CDR3 is TGTGCCAGCATTTTACCGTCTTCGGACAGGGGGGACACTGAAGCTTTCTTT.

This clonotype was seen ten or more times. The rearrangement uses TRBV24-1 and TRBJ2-1; the D gene is possibly TRBD2 (5 bases). V was cut by 0 bases and J by 7 bases, with 9 bases left in between. The CDR3 totals 14 residues. Germline V gives CDR1 KGHDR, CDR2 SFDVKD. CDR3 residues: CATSDLQTGNEQFF. CDR3 in DNA: TGTGCCACCAGTGATTTGCAAACGGGGAATGAGCAGTTCTTC.

The gene calls are TRBV4-1 and TRBJ2-7, with D unclear. Germline assignment: CDR1 MGHRA and CDR2 YSYEKL. V lost 0 bases and J lost 1, with 10 bases in between. The CDR3 sequence is 15 residues long. The CDR3 reads CASSQDLSISYEQYF. CDR3 in DNA: TGCGCCAGCAGCCAAGATCTCTCCATTTCCTACGAGCAGTACTTC.

The chain carries TRBV20-1 and TRBJ1-1; D might be TRBD1 (5 bases). V dropped 4 bases and J dropped 5 bases, with 14 bases sitting between them. The CDR3 extends over 13 amino acids. From germline, CDR1 is DFQATT and CDR2 SNEGSKA (reference sequence). CDR3 nucleotide sequence: TGCAGTGCTACCGACAGTTCTAGGACTGAAGCTTTCTTT. Amino acid sequence: CSATDSSRTEAFF.

J is TRBJ1-2 and V is TRBV14, with 7 nucleotides matching TRBD1. This CDR3 contains 14 residues. After removal of 1 base from V and 2 bases from J, the junction contained 1 base not matched to a gene. In germline, CDR1 is SGHDN, CDR2 FVKESK. The CDR3 here is CASSQGQGNYGYTF. The DNA for the CDR3 is TGTGCCAGCAGCCAAGGACAGGGAAACTATGGCTACACCTTC.

V and J are TRBV19 and TRBJ2-7; the match to TRBD1 covers 7 bases. This CDR3 comprises 13 residues. J gave up 2 bases and V 6 bases, and 4 bases lay outside the gene matches. Germline V gene lookup returns CDR1 LNHDA and CDR2 SQIVND (reference sequence). The CDR3 sequence: CASREGAAYEQYF. The CDR3 coding sequence is TGTGCCAGTAGAGAGGGGGCCGCCTACGAGCAGTACTTC.

Concerning this clonotype: This likely comes from a read error, as the CDR3 has no conserved phenylalanine or tryptophan at its end. The chain couples TRBV6-1 to TRBJ1-1; D is ambiguous. The germline CDR1 and CDR2 sequences are MNHNS and SASEGT. CDR3 length equals 14 residues. Trimming took 10 bases from V and 6 from J, leaving 21 bases between them. The CDR3 sequence is CATLPGSRSAEAFL. DNA for the CDR3: TGTGCCACCCTACCCGGCAGTAGATCTGCTGAAGCTTTCTTG.

The chain links TRBV27 to TRBJ1-3; 7 bases map to TRBD1. The CDR3 loop spans 16 amino acids. Per the germline V gene, CDR1 is MNHEY and CDR2 is SMNVEV (reference sequence). The J segment lost 0 bases and the V segment lost 10 bases, leaving 12 bases of the junction unmatched. The CDR3 DNA follows: TGTGCCACACGCCCCACAGGGGCCCCCTCTGGAAACACCATATATTTT. Amino acids: CATRPTGAPSGNTIYF.